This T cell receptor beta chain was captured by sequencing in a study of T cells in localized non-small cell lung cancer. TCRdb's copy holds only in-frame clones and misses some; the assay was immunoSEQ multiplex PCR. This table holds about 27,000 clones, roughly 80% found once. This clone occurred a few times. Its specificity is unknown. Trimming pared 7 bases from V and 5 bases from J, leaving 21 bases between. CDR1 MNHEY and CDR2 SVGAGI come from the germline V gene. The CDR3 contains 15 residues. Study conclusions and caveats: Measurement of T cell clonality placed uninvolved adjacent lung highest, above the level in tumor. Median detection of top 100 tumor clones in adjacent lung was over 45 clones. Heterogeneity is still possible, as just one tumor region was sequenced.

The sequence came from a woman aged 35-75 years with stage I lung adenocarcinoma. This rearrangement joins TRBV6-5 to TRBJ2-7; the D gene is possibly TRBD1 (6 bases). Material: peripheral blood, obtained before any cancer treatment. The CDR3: CASTTDPGAGDEQYF. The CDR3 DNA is TGTGCCAGCACCACCGATCCAGGGGCCGGGGACGAGCAGTACTTC.